Shown below are 2 T cell receptor beta chains from a single sample sequenced in a study of beta chain features in type 1 diabetes (dated by TCRdb to the late 2010s). Libraries were prepared through the immunoSEQ multiplex PCR assay. The entire amount of isolated RNA was reverse transcribed using the High Capacity cDNA Reverse Transcription Kit, so the sequenced TCRB transcripts were expressed ones. TCRdb took over this immuneACCESS table, retaining in-frame rearrangements with V and J assigned. Such tables are incomplete; in checked studies, under half of the missing clones stem from an unresolved V gene, and the remainder is unexplained. This sample comprises 40,000 to 45,000 clones, 49% of them detected only once. The ten largest clones represent roughly 0.7% of the sample. Sequencing used central memory CD4+ T cells from blood. The source is a woman between 18 and 29 years old in good health.

The chain employs TRBV7-9 and TRBJ2-7, with 7 positions matching TRBD2. The CDR3 extends over 14 amino acids. Germline V gene lookup returns CDR1 SEHNR and CDR2 FQNEAQ (reference sequence). V shed 5 bases and J 3 bases; nucleotides not matched to a gene: 7. For the CDR3, the DNA is TGTGCCAGCAGCATAGGGTCGGGGGGCTACGAGCAGTACTTC. Its protein is CASSIGSGGYEQYF. Full variable domain (rest looked up from reference TRBV7-9 and TRBJ2-7): DTGVSQNPRHKITKRGQNVTFRCDPISEHNRLYWYRQTLGQGPEFLTYFQNEAQLEKSRLLSDRFSAERPKGSFSTLEIQRTEQGDSAMYLCASSIGSGGYEQYFGPGTRLTVT.

The chain recombines TRBV13 with TRBJ1-2; TRBD1 might be the D (6 bases). Germline CDR1 is PRHDT and CDR2 is FYEKMQ (reference sequence). CDR3 length equals 16 residues. The germline V and J ends were trimmed by 4 bases and 3 bases, with 18 bases remaining between them. For the CDR3, the DNA is TGTGCCAGCAGCTCCCCTGGGGGCCTCGGTGACTATGGCTACACCTTC. Residues: CASSSPGGLGDYGYTF.